The clone carrying this TCR beta chain was found many times. This specimen comes from a study of T cells in Graves' hyperthyroidism and ophthalmopathy. V dropped 4 bases and J dropped 8; count of bases not matched to a gene: 5. The CDR3 totals 13 residues. Regions amplified from RNA transcripts were the TCR beta CDR3 regions. A set of HTBI primers served as the primers for a first-round RT-PCR of the TCR CDR3. TCRdb independently ran MiXCR on the multiplex PCR reads; one entry per CDR3 protein. Among approximately 560,000 distinct CDR3 sequences listed, 15% to 19% were seen once. This sequence was found in a woman in her 30s with Graves' hyperthyroidism. Material for sequencing was blood. This sequence joins TRBV12-3 or TRBV12-4 and TRBJ1-2; 9 nucleotides agree with TRBD1. CDR3 loop: CASSSGQGHGYTF. The DNA for the CDR3 is TGTGCCAGCAGTTCGGGACAGGGCCACGGCTACACCTTC.